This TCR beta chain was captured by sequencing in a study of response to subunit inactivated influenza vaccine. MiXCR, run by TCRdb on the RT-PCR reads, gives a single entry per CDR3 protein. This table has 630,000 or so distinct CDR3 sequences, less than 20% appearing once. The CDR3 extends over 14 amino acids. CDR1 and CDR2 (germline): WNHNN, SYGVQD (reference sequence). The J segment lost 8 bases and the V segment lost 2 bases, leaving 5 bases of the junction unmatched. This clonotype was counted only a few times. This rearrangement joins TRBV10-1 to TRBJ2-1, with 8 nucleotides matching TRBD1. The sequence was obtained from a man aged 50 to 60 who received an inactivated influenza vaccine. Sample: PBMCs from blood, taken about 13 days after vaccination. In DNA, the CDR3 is TGCGCCAGCAGTGAGGGTGACAGGGGATATGAGCAGTTCTTC. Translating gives CASSEGDRGYEQFF.